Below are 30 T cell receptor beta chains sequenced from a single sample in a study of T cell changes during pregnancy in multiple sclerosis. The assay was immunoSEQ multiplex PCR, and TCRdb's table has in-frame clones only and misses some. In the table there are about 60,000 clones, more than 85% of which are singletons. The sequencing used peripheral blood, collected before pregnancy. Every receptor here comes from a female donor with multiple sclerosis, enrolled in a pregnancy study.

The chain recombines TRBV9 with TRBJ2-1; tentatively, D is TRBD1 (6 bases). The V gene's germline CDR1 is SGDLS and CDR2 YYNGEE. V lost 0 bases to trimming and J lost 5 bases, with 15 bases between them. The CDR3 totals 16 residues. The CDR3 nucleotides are TGTGCCAGCAGCGTAGGGGTACAGGGAGTCGACAATGAGCAGTTCTTC. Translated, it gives CASSVGVQGVDNEQFF. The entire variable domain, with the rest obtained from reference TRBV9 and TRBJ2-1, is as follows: DSGVTQTPKHLITATGQRVTLRCSPRSGDLSVYWYQQSLDQGLQFLIQYYNGEERAKGNILERFSAQQFPDLHSELNLSSLELGDSALYFCASSVGVQGVDNEQFFGPGTRLTVL.

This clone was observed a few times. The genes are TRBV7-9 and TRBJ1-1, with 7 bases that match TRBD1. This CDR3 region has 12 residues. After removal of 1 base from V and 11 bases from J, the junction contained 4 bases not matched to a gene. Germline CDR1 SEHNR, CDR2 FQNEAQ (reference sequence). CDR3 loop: CASSLGGGDAFF. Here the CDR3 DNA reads TGTGCCAGCAGCTTAGGAGGGGGCGACGCTTTCTTT. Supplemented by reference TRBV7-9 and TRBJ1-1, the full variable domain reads DTGVSQNPRHKITKRGQNVTFRCDPISEHNRLYWYRQTLGQGPEFLTYFQNEAQLEKSRLLSDRFSAERPKGSFSTLEIQRTEQGDSAMYLCASSLGGGDAFFGQGTRLTVV.

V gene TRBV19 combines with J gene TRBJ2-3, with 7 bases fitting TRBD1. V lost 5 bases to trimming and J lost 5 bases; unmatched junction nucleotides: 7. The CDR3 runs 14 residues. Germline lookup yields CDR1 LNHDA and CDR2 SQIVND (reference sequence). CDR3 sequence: CASSRQGGGDTQYF. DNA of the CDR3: TGTGCCAGTAGTCGACAGGGTGGGGGAGATACGCAGTATTTT.

The CDR3 sequence is CATSRGDAGLQETQYF. The CDR3 DNA follows: TGTGCCACCAGCAGAGGAGACGCGGGACTCCAAGAGACCCAGTACTTC. The chain has TRBV15 and TRBJ2-5; D is perhaps TRBD2 (6 bases). Germline CDR1 LNHNV, CDR2 YYDKDF (reference sequence). V lost 1 base and J lost 1, with 13 bases in between. CDR3 length: 16 amino acids.

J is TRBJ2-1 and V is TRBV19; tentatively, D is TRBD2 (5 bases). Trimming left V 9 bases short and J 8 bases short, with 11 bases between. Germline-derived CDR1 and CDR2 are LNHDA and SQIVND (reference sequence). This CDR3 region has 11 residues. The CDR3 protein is CASLAGDEQFF. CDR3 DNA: TGTGCCAGCCTAGCTGGCGATGAGCAGTTCTTC.

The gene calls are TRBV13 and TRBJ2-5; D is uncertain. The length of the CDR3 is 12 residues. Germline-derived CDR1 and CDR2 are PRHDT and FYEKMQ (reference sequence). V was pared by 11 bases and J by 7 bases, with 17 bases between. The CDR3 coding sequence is TGTGCCTCCCAACGCTCCGGGTCGACCCAGTACTTC. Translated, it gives CASQRSGSTQYF. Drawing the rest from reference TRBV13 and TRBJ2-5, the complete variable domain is AAGVIQSPRHLIKEKRETATLKCYPIPRHDTVYWYQQGPGQDPQFLISFYEKMQSDKGSIPDRFSAQQFSDYHSELNMSSLELGDSALYFCASQRSGSTQYFGPGTRLLVL.

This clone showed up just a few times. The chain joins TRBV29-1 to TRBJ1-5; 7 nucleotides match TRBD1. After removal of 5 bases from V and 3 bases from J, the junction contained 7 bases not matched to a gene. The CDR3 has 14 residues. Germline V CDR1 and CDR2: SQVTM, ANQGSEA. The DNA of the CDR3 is TGCAGCGTTCGACAGGGTGGTAACAATCAGCCCCAGCATTTT. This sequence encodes CSVRQGGNNQPQHF. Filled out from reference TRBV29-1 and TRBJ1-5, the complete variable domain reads SAVISQKPSRDICQRGTSLTIQCQVDSQVTMMFWYRQQPGQSLTLIATANQGSEATYESGFVIDKFPISRPNLTFSTLTVSNMSPEDSSIYLCSVRQGGNNQPQHFGDGTRLSIL.

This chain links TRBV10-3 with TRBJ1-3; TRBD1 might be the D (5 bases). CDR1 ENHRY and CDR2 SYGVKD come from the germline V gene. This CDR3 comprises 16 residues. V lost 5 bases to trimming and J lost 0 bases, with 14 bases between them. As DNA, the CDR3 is TGTGCCATCAGTTCGCCAGGGTTTAGCTCTGGAAACACCATATATTTT. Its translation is CAISSPGFSSGNTIYF.

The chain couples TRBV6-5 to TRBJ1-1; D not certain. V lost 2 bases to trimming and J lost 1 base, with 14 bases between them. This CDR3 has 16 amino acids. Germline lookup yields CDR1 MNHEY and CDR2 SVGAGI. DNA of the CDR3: TGTGCCAGCAGTTACCCAGCCAAGGGAGCGAACACTGAAGCTTTCTTT. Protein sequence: CASSYPAKGANTEAFF.

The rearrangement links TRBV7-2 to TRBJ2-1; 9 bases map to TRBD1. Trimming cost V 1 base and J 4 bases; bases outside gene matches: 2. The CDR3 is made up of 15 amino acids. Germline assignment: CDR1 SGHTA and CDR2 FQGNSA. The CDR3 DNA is TGTGCCAGCAGCTTAGAAGGACAGGGGTACAATGAGCAGTTCTTC. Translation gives CASSLEGQGYNEQFF.

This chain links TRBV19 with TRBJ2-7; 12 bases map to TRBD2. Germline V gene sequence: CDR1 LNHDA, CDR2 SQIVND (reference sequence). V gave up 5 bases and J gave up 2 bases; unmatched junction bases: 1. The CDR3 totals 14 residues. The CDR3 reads CASSRTSGTYEQYF. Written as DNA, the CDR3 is TGTGCCAGTAGTCGGACTAGCGGGACCTACGAGCAGTACTTC.

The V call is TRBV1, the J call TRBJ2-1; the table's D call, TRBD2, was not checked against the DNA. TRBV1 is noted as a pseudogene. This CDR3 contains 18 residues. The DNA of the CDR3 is TGCACCAGCAGCCAAGATCGTGTGGGGGGAAAATTATTCAATGAGCAGTTCTTC. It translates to CTSSQDRVGGKLFNEQFF.

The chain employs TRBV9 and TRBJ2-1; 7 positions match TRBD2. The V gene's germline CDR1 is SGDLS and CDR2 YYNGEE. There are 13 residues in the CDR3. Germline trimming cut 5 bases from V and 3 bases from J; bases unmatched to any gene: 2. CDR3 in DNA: TGTGCCAGCAGGGGGGGGGACTACAATGAGCAGTTCTTC. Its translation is CASRGGDYNEQFF. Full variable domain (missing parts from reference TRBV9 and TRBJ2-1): DSGVTQTPKHLITATGQRVTLRCSPRSGDLSVYWYQQSLDQGLQFLIQYYNGEERAKGNILERFSAQQFPDLHSELNLSSLELGDSALYFCASRGGDYNEQFFGPGTRLTVL.

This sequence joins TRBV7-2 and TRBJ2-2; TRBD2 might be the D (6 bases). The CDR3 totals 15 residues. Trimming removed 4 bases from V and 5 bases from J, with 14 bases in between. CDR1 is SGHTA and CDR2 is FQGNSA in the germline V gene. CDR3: CASSYLRGDTGELFF. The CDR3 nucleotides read TGTGCCAGCAGCTACTTGCGGGGTGATACCGGGGAGCTGTTTTTT.

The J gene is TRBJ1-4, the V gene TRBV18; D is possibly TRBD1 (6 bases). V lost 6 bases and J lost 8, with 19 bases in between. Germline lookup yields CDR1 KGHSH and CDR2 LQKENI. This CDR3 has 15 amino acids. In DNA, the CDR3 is TGTGCCAGCTCCCCTATCGCACAGGGAAACGAAAAACTGTTTTTT. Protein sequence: CASSPIAQGNEKLFF.

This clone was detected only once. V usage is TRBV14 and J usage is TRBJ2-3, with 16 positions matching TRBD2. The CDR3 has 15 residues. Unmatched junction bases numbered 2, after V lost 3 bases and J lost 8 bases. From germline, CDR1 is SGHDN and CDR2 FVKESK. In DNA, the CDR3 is TGTGCCAGCAGCCAGGGACTAGCGGGGGGGCGTACGCAGTATTTT. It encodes CASSQGLAGGRTQYF.

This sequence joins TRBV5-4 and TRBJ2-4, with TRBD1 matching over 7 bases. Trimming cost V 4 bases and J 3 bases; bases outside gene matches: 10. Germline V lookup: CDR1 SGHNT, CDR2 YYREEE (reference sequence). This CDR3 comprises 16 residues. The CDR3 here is CASSPDRALLKNIQYF. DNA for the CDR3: TGTGCCAGCAGCCCCGACAGGGCCCTACTCAAAAACATTCAGTACTTC.

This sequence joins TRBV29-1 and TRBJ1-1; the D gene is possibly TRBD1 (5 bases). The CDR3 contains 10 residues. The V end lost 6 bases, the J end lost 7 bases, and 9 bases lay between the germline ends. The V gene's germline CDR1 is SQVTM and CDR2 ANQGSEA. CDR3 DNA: TGCAGCGTAGTAACAGGTGAAGCTTTCTTT. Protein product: CSVVTGEAFF.

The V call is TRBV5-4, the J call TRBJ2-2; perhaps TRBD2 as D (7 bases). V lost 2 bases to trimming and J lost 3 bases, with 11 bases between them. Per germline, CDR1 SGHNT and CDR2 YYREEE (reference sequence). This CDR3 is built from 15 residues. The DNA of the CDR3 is TGTGCCAGCAGCTTCGCGGGGGCCTACACCGGGGAGCTGTTTTTT. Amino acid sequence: CASSFAGAYTGELFF.

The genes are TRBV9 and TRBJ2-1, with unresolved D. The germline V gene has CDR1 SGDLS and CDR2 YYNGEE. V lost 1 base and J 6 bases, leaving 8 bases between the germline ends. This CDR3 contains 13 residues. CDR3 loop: CASSVTLRNEQFF. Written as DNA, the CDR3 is TGTGCCAGCAGCGTAACTCTCCGCAATGAGCAGTTCTTC.

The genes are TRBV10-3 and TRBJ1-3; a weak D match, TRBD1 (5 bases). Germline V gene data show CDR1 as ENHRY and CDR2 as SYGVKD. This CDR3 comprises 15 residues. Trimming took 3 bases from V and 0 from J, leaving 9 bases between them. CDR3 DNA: TGTGCCATCAGTGACCCCAGGGCCTCTGGAAACACCATATATTTT. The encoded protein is CAISDPRASGNTIYF.

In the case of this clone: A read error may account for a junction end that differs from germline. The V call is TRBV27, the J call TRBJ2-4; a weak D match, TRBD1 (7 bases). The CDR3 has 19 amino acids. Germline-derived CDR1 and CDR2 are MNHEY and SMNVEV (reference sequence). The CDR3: CASSPRQGGGWGRAFGLGF. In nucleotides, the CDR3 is TGTGCCAGCAGTCCTCGACAGGGTGGAGGGTGGGGTCGGGCTTTTGGCTTGGGGTTC.

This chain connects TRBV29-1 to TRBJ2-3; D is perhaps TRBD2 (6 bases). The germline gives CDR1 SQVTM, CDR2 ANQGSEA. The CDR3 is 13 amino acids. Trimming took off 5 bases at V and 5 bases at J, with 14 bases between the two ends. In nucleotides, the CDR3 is TGCAGCGTTCTGGCGGGGATCAGAGATACGCAGTATTTT. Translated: CSVLAGIRDTQYF.

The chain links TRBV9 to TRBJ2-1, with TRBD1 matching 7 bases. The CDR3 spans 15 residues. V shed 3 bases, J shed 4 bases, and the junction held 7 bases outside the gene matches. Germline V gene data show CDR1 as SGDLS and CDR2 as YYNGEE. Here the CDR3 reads CASSASGTAYNEQFF. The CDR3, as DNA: TGTGCCAGCAGCGCCTCCGGGACAGCATACAATGAGCAGTTCTTC.

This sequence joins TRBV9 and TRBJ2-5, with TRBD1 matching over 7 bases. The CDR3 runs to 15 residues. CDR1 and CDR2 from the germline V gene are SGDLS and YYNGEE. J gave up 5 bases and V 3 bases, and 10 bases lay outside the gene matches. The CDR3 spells CASSAYDRVGETQYF. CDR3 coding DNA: TGTGCCAGCAGCGCGTACGACAGGGTCGGGGAGACCCAGTACTTC.

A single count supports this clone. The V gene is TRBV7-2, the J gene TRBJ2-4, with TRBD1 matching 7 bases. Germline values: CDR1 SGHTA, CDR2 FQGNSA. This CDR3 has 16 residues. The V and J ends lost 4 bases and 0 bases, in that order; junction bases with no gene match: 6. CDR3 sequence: CASSYTTGLAKNIQYF. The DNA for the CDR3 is TGTGCCAGCAGCTACACGACAGGGCTAGCCAAAAACATTCAGTACTTC.

CDR3 coding DNA: TGTGCCAGCAGCTCGGGACTAGCGGGGGGGATTCAGTACTTC. Translating it yields CASSSGLAGGIQYF. The chain couples TRBV5-4 to TRBJ2-4, with 16 bases aligning to TRBD2. CDR1 is SGHNT, CDR2 YYREEE, per germline (reference sequence). CDR3 size: 14 residues. The J segment lost 10 bases and the V segment lost 3 bases, leaving 1 base of the junction unmatched.

This CDR3 is CASSLFSRGSNQPQHF. As DNA, the CDR3 is TGTGCCAGCAGCTTATTTTCCAGGGGCAGCAATCAGCCCCAGCATTTT. This chain links TRBV7-2 with TRBJ1-5, with a tentative D call TRBD1 (6 bases). CDR1 and CDR2 (germline): SGHTA, FQGNSA. The CDR3 is 16 residues long. Trimming took off 2 bases at V and 1 base at J, with 12 bases between the two ends. Filled out from reference TRBV7-2 and TRBJ1-5, the complete variable domain reads GAGVSQSPSNKVTEKGKDVELRCDPISGHTALYWYRQSLGQGLEFLIYFQGNSAPDKSGLPSDRFSAERTGGSVSTLTIQRTQQEDSAVYLCASSLFSRGSNQPQHFGDGTRLSIL.

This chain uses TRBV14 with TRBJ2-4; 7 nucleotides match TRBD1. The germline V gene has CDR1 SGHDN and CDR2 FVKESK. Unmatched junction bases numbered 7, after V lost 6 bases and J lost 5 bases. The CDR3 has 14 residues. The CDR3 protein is CASSPRTGQNIQYF. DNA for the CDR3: TGTGCCAGCAGTCCCCGGACAGGTCAAAACATTCAGTACTTC.

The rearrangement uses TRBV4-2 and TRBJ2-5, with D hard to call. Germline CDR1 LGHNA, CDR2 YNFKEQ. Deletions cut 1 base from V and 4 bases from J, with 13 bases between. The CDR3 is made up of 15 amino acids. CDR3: CASSQGYDFLETQYF. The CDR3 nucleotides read TGTGCCAGCAGCCAAGGTTATGACTTCTTAGAGACCCAGTACTTC.